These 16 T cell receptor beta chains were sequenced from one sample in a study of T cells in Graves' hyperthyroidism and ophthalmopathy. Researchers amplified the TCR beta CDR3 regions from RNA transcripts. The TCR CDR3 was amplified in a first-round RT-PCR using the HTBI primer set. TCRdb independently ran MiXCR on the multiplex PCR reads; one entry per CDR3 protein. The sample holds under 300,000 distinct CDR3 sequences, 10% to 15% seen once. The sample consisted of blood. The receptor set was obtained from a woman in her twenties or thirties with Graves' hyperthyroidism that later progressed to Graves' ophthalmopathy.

The CDR3 loop is CASSQGQWETQYF. As DNA, the CDR3 is TGCGCCAGCAGCCAAGGACAGTGGGAGACCCAGTACTTC. The rearrangement links TRBV4-1 to TRBJ2-5; D possibly corresponds to TRBD1 (5 bases). This CDR3 has 13 residues. V gave up 1 base and J gave up 5 bases, with 8 bases separating them. CDR1 is MGHRA, CDR2 YSYEKL, per germline.

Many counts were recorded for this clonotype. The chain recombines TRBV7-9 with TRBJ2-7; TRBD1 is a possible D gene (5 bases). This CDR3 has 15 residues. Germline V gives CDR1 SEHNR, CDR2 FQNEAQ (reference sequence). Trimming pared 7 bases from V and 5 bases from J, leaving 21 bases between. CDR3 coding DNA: TGTGCCAGCATCCCACTGAAAGGGGTTCCCGACGAGCAGTACTTC. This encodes CASIPLKGVPDEQYF.

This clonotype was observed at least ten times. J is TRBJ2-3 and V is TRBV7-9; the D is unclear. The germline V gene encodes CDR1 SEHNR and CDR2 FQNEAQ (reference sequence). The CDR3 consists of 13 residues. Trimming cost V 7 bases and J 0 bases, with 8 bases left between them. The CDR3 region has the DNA TGTGCCAGCATAAGGAAGAGCACAGATACGCAGTATTTT. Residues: CASIRKSTDTQYF.

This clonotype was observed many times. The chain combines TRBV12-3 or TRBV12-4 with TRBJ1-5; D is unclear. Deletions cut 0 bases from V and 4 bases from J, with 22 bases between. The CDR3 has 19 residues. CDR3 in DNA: TGTGCCAGCAGTTTAGCCCCTGAAGCAGCACGCCTCAATAATCAGCCCCAGCATTTT. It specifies CASSLAPEAARLNNQPQHF.

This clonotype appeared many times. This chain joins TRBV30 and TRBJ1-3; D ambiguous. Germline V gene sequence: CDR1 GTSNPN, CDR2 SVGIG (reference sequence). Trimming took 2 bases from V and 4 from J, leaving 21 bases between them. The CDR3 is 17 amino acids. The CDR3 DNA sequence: TGTGCCTGGAGTTTTATATACGGGCCTTATGCGGGAAACACCATATATTTT. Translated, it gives CAWSFIYGPYAGNTIYF. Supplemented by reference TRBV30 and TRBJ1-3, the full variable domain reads SQTIHQWPATLVQPVGSPLSLECTVEGTSNPNLYWYRQAAGRGLQLLFYSVGIGQISSEVPQNLSASRPQDRQFILSSKKLLLSDSGFYLCAWSFIYGPYAGNTIYFGEGSWLTVV.

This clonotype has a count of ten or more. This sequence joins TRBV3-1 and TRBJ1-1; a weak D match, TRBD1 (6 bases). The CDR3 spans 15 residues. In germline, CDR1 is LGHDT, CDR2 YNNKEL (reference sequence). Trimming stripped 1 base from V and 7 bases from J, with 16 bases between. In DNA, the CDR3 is TGTGCCAGCAGCCAAGGATCGGGGGCCAGGGGTGAAGCTTTCTTT. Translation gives CASSQGSGARGEAFF. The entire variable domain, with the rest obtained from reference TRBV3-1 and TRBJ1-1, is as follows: DTAVSQTPKYLVTQMGNDKSIKCEQNLGHDTMYWYKQDSKKFLKIMFSYNNKELIINETVPNRFSPKSPDKAHLNLHINSLELGDSAVYFCASSQGSGARGEAFFGQGTRLTVV.

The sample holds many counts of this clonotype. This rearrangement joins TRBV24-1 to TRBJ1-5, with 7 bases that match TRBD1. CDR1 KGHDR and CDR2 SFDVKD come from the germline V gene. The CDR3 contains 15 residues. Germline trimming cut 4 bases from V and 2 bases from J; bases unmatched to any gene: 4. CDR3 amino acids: CATSEQGGGNQPQHF. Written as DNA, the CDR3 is TGTGCCACCAGTGAGCAGGGGGGGGGCAATCAGCCCCAGCATTTT.

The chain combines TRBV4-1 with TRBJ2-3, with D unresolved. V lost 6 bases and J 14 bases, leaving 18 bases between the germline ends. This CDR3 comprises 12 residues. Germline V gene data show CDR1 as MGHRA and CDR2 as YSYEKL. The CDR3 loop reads CASSRVSEHRYF. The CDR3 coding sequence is TGCGCCAGCAGTAGGGTGTCCGAGCATCGGTATTTT.

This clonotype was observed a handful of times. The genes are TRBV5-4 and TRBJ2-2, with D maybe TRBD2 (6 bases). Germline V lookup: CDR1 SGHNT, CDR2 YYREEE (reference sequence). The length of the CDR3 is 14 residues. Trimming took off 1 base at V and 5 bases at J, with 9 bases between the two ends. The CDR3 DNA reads TGTGCCAGCAGCTTGCCCGGGGGTACCGGGGAGCTGTTTTTT. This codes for CASSLPGGTGELFF.

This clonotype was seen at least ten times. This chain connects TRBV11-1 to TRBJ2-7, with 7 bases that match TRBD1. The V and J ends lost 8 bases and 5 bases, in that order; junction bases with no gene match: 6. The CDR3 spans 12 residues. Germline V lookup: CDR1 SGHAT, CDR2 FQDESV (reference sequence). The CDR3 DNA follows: TGTGCCAGCGGGACAGCGGCCCACGAGCAGTACTTC. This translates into CASGTAAHEQYF. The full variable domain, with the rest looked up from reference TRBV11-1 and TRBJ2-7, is EAEVAQSPRYKITEKSQAVAFWCDPISGHATLYWYRQILGQGPELLVQFQDESVVDDSQLPKDRFSAERLKGVDSTLKIQPAELGDSAMYLCASGTAAHEQYFGPGTRLTVT.

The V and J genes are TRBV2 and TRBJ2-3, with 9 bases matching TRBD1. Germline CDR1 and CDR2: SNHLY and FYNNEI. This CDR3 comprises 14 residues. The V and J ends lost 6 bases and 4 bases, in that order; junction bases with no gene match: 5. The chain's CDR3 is CASRAGQGADTQYF. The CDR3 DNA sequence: TGTGCCAGCAGGGCGGGACAGGGTGCAGATACGCAGTATTTT.

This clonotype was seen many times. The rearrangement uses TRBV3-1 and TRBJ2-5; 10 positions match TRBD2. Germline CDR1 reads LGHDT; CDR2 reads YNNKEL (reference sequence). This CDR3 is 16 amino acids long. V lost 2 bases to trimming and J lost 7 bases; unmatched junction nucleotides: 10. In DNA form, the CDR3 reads TGTGCCAGCAGCCAACTAGGGACTAGCGATTACGGGACCCAGTACTTC. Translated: CASSQLGTSDYGTQYF.

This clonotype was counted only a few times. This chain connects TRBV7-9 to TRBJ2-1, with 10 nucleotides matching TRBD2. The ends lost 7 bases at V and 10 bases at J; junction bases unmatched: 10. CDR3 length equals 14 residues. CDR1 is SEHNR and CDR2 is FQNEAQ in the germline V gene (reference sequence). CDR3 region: CASTSWVAGGEQFF. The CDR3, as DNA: TGTGCCAGCACTTCGTGGGTAGCGGGAGGAGAGCAGTTCTTC.

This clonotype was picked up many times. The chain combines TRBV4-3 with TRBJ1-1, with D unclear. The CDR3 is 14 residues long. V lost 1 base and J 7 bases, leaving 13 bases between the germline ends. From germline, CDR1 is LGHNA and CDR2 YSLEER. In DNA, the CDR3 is TGCGCCAGCAGCCAAGCCTACTTGCCGGATGAAGCTTTCTTT. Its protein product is CASSQAYLPDEAFF.

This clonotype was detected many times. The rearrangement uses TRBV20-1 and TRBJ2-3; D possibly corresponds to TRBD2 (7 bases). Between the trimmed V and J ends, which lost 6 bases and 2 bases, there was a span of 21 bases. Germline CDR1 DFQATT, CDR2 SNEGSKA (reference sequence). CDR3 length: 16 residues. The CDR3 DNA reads TGCAGTGCCGTTCCTAAGGGGGGGCTTACCACAGATACGCAGTATTTT. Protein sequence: CSAVPKGGLTTDTQYF.

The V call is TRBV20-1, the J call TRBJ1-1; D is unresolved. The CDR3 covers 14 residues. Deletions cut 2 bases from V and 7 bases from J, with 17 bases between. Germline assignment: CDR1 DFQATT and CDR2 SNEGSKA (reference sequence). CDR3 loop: CSARRLGAGDEAFF. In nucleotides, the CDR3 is TGCAGTGCTAGAAGGCTAGGAGCTGGGGATGAAGCTTTCTTT.